The T cell receptor (beta chain) under discussion was sequenced for a study of T cell responses to AZD1222 COVID-19 vaccine. Study-wide findings and caveats: Baseline seropositivity occurred in only a handful of AZD1222 recipients.

Clones were sequenced by immunoSEQ multiplex PCR, and TCRdb holds only the in-frame ones, with some missing. The profile covers about 96,000 clones, with 70% to 90% appearing a single time and around 1.6% taken by the ten largest. Of note for this clone: Antigen unknown.

Germline V CDR1 and CDR2: SGHVS, FNYEAQ. The CDR3 extends over 18 amino acids. Trimming removed 2 bases from V and 2 bases from J, with 21 bases in between. This sample comprised peripheral blood, obtained on day 0 of AZD1222 vaccination. The V gene is TRBV7-6, the J gene TRBJ2-5; D gene uncertain. The receptor was isolated from an adult in good health. Here the CDR3 DNA reads TGTGCCAGCAGCTTAAAGGTGACGGAACCCCTCACACAAGAGACCCAGTACTTC. Translation gives CASSLKVTEPLTQETQYF.